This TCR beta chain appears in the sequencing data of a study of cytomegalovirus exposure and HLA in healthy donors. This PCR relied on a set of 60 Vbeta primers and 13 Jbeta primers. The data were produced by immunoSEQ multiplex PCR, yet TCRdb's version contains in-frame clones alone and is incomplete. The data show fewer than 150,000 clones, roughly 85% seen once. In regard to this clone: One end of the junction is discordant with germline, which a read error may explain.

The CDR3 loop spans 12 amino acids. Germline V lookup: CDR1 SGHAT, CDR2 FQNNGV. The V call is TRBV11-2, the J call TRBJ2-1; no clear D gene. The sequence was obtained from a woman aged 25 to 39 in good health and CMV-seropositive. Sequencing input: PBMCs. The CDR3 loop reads CASRLSFNEQFF. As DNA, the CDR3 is TGTGCCAGCCGCTTATCCTTCAATGAGCAGTTCTTC.